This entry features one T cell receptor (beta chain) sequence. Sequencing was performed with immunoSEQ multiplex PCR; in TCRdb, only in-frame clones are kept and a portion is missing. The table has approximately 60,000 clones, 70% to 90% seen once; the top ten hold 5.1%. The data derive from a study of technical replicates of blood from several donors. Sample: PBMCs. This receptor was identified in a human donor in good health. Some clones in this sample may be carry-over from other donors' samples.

The CDR3, as DNA: TGTGCCAGCAGCGCTTGGGGGAGGAGGGGCGAAACCACCTATTCACCCCTCCACTTT. Its translation: CASSAWGRRGETTYSPLHF. The chain joins TRBV5-6 to TRBJ1-6; the D gene is possibly TRBD1 (5 bases). This CDR3 has 19 amino acids. Trimming pared 4 bases from V and 8 bases from J, leaving 28 bases between. Germline V CDR1 and CDR2: SGHDT, YYEEEE. The full variable domain, its missing parts supplied by reference TRBV5-6 and TRBJ1-6, is DAGVTQSPTHLIKTRGQQVTLRCSPKSGHDTVSWYQQALGQGPQFIFQYYEEEERQRGNFPDRFSGHQFPNYSSELNVNALLLGDSALYLCASSAWGRRGETTYSPLHFGNGTRLTVT.